Presented here are 25 T cell receptor beta chains from one specimen sequenced in a study of shared clonotypes between healthy human individuals. TCRdb keeps only in-frame clones here, not all; method: immunoSEQ multiplex PCR. Of a few million clones in the sample, roughly 93% are singletons; the top ten hold approximately 0.4%. Sequences were obtained from naive CD4+ T cells from PBMCs. The sample's subset: CD45RA+ positively selected. The source of these receptors is a man between 18 and 29 years old in good health. Some clones in this sample may be carry-over from other donors' samples.

This chain connects TRBV6-1 to TRBJ2-7; TRBD2 aligns across 10 bases. The CDR3 runs to 14 residues. V lost 8 bases and J lost 3; bases outside the gene matches: 7. The germline gives CDR1 MNHNS, CDR2 SASEGT. The CDR3 bases are TGTGCCAGCTGTCTAGCGGGAGTCTACTACGAGCAGTACTTC. This encodes CASCLAGVYYEQYF.

CDR3 sequence (DNA): TGTGCCAGCAGCCGGCCCCCAGGAACCGGGGAGCTGTTTTTT. Its translation is CASSRPPGTGELFF. V usage is TRBV28 and J usage is TRBJ2-2; no clear D gene. The CDR3 sequence is 14 residues long. Germline CDR1 and CDR2: MDHEN and SYDVKM. With 6 bases removed from V and 5 bases from J, the gap between germline ends came to 13 bases. The full variable domain, completed using reference TRBV28 and TRBJ2-2, is DVKVTQSSRYLVKRTGEKVFLECVQDMDHENMFWYRQDPGLGLRLIYFSYDVKMKEKGDIPEGYSVSREKKERFSLILESASTNQTSMYLCASSRPPGTGELFFGEGSRLTVL.

As concerns this clone: The same CDR3 arises from other DNA sequences in this sample as well. V is TRBV9 and J is TRBJ2-2, with unresolved D. V shed 0 bases and J shed 1 base, with 7 bases lying between them. The germline V gene encodes CDR1 SGDLS and CDR2 YYNGEE. The CDR3 spans 15 residues. CDR3 protein: CASSVGRVNTGELFF. The CDR3 bases are TGTGCCAGCAGCGTAGGTCGGGTGAACACCGGGGAGCTGTTTTTT.

The V gene is TRBV6-1, the J gene TRBJ2-7; D uncertain. The V end lost 4 bases, the J end lost 0 bases, and 10 bases lay between the germline ends. The CDR3 length is 14 residues. Germline V CDR1 and CDR2: MNHNS, SASEGT. The CDR3 loop is CASSVGSLSYEQYF. CDR3 DNA sequence: TGTGCCAGCAGTGTAGGCAGCCTCTCCTACGAGCAGTACTTC.

The rearrangement uses TRBV9 and TRBJ1-1, with D unclear. This CDR3 contains 13 residues. V was trimmed by 4 bases and J by 1 base, leaving 8 bases between them. Germline values: CDR1 SGDLS, CDR2 YYNGEE. DNA of the CDR3: TGTGCCAGCAGCCTGGGCCGGAACACTGAAGCTTTCTTT. Amino acid sequence: CASSLGRNTEAFF.

This clone came up once. The CDR3 bases are TGTGCCAGCAGTTCCGATGGACCCTTACAAGAGACCCAGTACTTC. It encodes CASSSDGPLQETQYF. The rearrangement uses TRBV28 and TRBJ2-5; no clear D. Germline V lookup: CDR1 MDHEN, CDR2 SYDVKM. The CDR3 is 15 amino acids. Trimming left V 4 bases short and J 2 bases short, with 14 bases between.

This chain joins TRBV27 and TRBJ2-5; 8 bases agree with TRBD1. V dropped 4 bases and J dropped 1; count of bases not matched to a gene: 8. The germline V gene has CDR1 MNHEY and CDR2 SMNVEV (reference sequence). CDR3 length: 16 residues. The CDR3 here is CASSSLRGPLQETQYF. CDR3 nucleotides: TGTGCCAGCAGTTCCCTCAGGGGGCCCCTCCAAGAGACCCAGTACTTC.

This clone appeared once. This sequence joins TRBV27 and TRBJ2-2, with D maybe TRBD2 (6 bases). CDR3 length: 16 residues. V lost 3 bases and J lost 5, with 16 bases in between. CDR1 and CDR2 from the germline V gene are MNHEY and SMNVEV (reference sequence). CDR3 in DNA: TGTGCCAGCAGTTTCCTGGACTACAAGGGGACCGGGGAGCTGTTTTTT. This codes for CASSFLDYKGTGELFF.

The chain recombines TRBV2 with TRBJ1-2, with D possibly being TRBD1 (6 bases). The V end lost 6 bases, the J end lost 4 bases, and 18 bases lay between the germline ends. This CDR3 is 15 amino acids long. Germline CDR1 reads SNHLY; CDR2 reads FYNNEI. CDR3 residues: CASRLRGRGSYGYTF. Here the CDR3 DNA reads TGTGCCAGCAGGTTGAGAGGCAGGGGCAGCTATGGCTACACCTTC. The full variable domain, in which reference TRBV2 and TRBJ1-2 provide the parts outside the CDR3, is EPEVTQTPSHQVTQMGQEVILRCVPISNHLYFYWYRQILGQKVEFLVSFYNNEISEKSEIFDDQFSVERPDGSNFTLKIRSTKLEDSAMYFCASRLRGRGSYGYTFGSGTRLTVV.

The V call is TRBV6-5, the J call TRBJ1-5, with D perhaps TRBD1 (5 bases). The CDR3 is made up of 15 amino acids. Trimming took off 6 bases at V and 1 base at J, with 13 bases between the two ends. The germline gives CDR1 MNHEY, CDR2 SVGAGI. CDR3 protein: CASRLGVKSNQPQHF. In DNA, the CDR3 is TGTGCCAGCAGACTAGGGGTAAAAAGCAATCAGCCCCAGCATTTT.

This chain joins TRBV5-4 and TRBJ2-1, with TRBD2 matching over 13 bases. Per germline, CDR1 SGHNT and CDR2 YYREEE (reference sequence). The CDR3 spans 16 residues. Trimming at V came to 0 bases and at J to 9 bases, leaving 6 bases not matched to a gene. In DNA form, the CDR3 reads TGTGCCAGCAGCTTGGGACTAGCGGGGGGATCGGGTGAGCAGTTCTTC. Translation gives CASSLGLAGGSGEQFF.

On this clone: One junction end disagrees with the germline gene, perhaps due to a read error. The chain is built from TRBV6-4 and TRBJ1-2, with D maybe TRBD1 (6 bases). Germline assignment: CDR1 MRHNA and CDR2 SNTAGT. The CDR3 loop spans 14 amino acids. The CDR3 loop reads CASRDLDSNYGYTF. CDR3 coding DNA: TGTGCCAGCAGAGACTTGGACAGTAACTATGGCTACACCTTC.

Concerning this clone itself: This CDR3 is also generated by other DNA sequences in the sample. The chain combines TRBV28 with TRBJ1-1; 10 nucleotides match TRBD1. The CDR3 length is 11 residues. Germline loops: CDR1 MDHEN, CDR2 SYDVKM. Losses at the gene ends were 7 bases for V and 10 bases for J; bases not matched to a gene: 3. The DNA for the CDR3 is TGTGCCAGCACTGACAGGGGGCGAGCTTTCTTT. Its translation is CASTDRGRAFF.

The chain uses TRBV7-3 and TRBJ2-1; D ambiguous. V was clipped by 5 bases and J by 9 bases, with 14 bases between them. The CDR3 length is 13 residues. From germline, CDR1 is SGHTA and CDR2 FQGTGA. The CDR3 sequence is CASSPAPYTEQFF. The DNA of the CDR3 is TGTGCCAGCAGCCCCGCCCCCTATACTGAGCAGTTCTTC.

The chain carries TRBV15 and TRBJ2-7, with 16 nucleotides matching TRBD2. Trimming at V came to 1 base and at J to 6 bases, leaving 6 bases not matched to a gene. This CDR3 has 17 residues. The germline gives CDR1 LNHNV, CDR2 YYDKDF (reference sequence). The CDR3 loop is CATSRVGTSGRAGEQYF. In DNA, the CDR3 is TGTGCCACCAGCAGAGTCGGGACTAGCGGGAGGGCCGGCGAGCAGTACTTC.

The chain uses TRBV5-1 and TRBJ1-3, with D possibly being TRBD1 (5 bases). CDR1 is SGHRS, CDR2 YFSETQ, per germline. This CDR3 has 17 amino acids. The germline V and J ends were trimmed by 0 bases and 1 base, with 14 bases remaining between them. CDR3 protein: CASSLAGQGRSGNTIYF. CDR3 DNA: TGCGCCAGCAGCTTGGCCGGCCAGGGAAGATCTGGAAACACCATATATTTT.

Notes on this clone: Different DNA sequences within this sample yield the same CDR3. The chain couples TRBV7-3 to TRBJ2-7; a weak D match, TRBD1 (6 bases). CDR1 is SGHTA and CDR2 is FQGTGA in the germline V gene. Trimming shortened V by 1 base and J by 2 bases, and 9 bases separated the two germline ends. CDR3 length equals 14 residues. The CDR3 region is CASSLMAGAYEQYF. DNA of the CDR3: TGTGCCAGCAGCTTAATGGCAGGGGCCTACGAGCAGTACTTC.

The chain combines TRBV2 with TRBJ1-1; D not certain. V lost 7 bases to trimming and J lost 6 bases, with 18 bases between them. Germline V gene lookup returns CDR1 SNHLY and CDR2 FYNNEI. There are 14 residues in the CDR3. The CDR3 DNA is TGTGCCAGCACACCCGTGGGGTCTAGGGCTGAAGCTTTCTTT. Translation gives CASTPVGSRAEAFF.

The chain joins TRBV5-1 to TRBJ1-4, with D possibly TRBD1 on 6 matching bases. Between the trimmed V and J ends, which lost 4 bases and 6 bases, there was a span of 13 bases. CDR3 length equals 14 residues. Per germline, CDR1 SGHRS and CDR2 YFSETQ. In DNA form, the CDR3 reads TGCGCCAGCAGCGGAAGAAACAGGGATGAAAAACTGTTTTTT. Translation gives CASSGRNRDEKLFF.

The chain is built from TRBV5-6 and TRBJ1-1; 7 bases agree with TRBD1. The germline V gene has CDR1 SGHDT and CDR2 YYEEEE. This CDR3 has 16 amino acids. J was trimmed by 2 bases and V by 4 bases; bases with no gene match: 11. The CDR3 DNA is TGTGCCAGCAGCACGATGGTAGGGGGCAGTAACACTGAAGCTTTCTTT. Encoded protein: CASSTMVGGSNTEAFF. The variable domain in full, completed from reference TRBV5-6 and TRBJ1-1, reads DAGVTQSPTHLIKTRGQQVTLRCSPKSGHDTVSWYQQALGQGPQFIFQYYEEEERQRGNFPDRFSGHQFPNYSSELNVNALLLGDSALYLCASSTMVGGSNTEAFFGQGTRLTVV.

The V and J genes are TRBV7-3 and TRBJ2-2, with 10 nucleotides matching TRBD1. CDR1 and CDR2 (germline): SGHTA, FQGTGA. CDR3 size: 15 residues. V lost 2 bases and J lost 6; bases outside the gene matches: 3. The CDR3 here is CASSLQGQGAGELFF. The CDR3 DNA reads TGTGCCAGCAGCTTACAAGGACAGGGGGCCGGGGAGCTGTTTTTT.

The chain recombines TRBV6-6 with TRBJ1-3; 7 bases fit TRBD1. The CDR3 spans 16 residues. Germline trimming cut 5 bases from V and 0 bases from J; bases unmatched to any gene: 7. Germline V gives CDR1 MNHNY, CDR2 SVGAGI (reference sequence). CDR3 DNA: TGTGCCAGCAGTCCGGAGGGGGCCTACTCTGGAAACACCATATATTTT. Residues: CASSPEGAYSGNTIYF.

The rearrangement joins TRBV29-1 to TRBJ2-5; possibly TRBD1 for D (6 bases). V lost 7 bases and J lost 3, with 12 bases in between. Germline V gene sequence: CDR1 SQVTM, CDR2 ANQGSEA. The CDR3 consists of 12 residues. The CDR3 nucleotides are TGCAGCGGTGTGGGGGCTGAAGAGACCCAGTACTTC. This translates into CSGVGAEETQYF.

The chain joins TRBV6-5 to TRBJ1-1, with D unclear. CDR3 length: 13 residues. Looked up from germline, CDR1 is MNHEY and CDR2 is SVGAGI. V dropped 2 bases and J dropped 6 bases, with 10 bases sitting between them. CDR3 region: CASSYATAAEAFF. DNA of the CDR3: TGTGCCAGCAGTTACGCAACAGCTGCTGAAGCTTTCTTT.

The V and J genes are TRBV5-1 and TRBJ2-1; D remains ambiguous. Trimming took 1 base from V and 5 from J, leaving 19 bases between them. The CDR3 covers 17 residues. The V gene's germline CDR1 is SGHRS and CDR2 YFSETQ. Here the CDR3 reads CASSLLSDSSSDNEQFF. CDR3 in DNA: TGCGCCAGCAGCTTGTTGTCAGATTCCAGTTCTGACAATGAGCAGTTCTTC.